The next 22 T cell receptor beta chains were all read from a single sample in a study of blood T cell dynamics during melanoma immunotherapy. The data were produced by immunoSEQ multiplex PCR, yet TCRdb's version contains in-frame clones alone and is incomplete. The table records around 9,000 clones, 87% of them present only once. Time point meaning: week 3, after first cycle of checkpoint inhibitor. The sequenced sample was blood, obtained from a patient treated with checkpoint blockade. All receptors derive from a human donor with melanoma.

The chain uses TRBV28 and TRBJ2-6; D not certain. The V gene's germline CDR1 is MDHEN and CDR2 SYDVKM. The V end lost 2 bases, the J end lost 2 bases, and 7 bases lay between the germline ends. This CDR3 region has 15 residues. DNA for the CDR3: TGTGCCAGCAGTTTAACCCCCGCTGGGGCCAACGTCCTGACTTTC. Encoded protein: CASSLTPAGANVLTF.

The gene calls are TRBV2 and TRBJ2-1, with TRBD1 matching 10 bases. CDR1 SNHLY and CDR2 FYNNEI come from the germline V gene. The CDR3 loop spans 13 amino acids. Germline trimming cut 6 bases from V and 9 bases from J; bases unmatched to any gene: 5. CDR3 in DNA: TGTGCCAGCAGCCGACAGGGGGCCAGTGAGCAGTTCTTC. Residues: CASSRQGASEQFF.

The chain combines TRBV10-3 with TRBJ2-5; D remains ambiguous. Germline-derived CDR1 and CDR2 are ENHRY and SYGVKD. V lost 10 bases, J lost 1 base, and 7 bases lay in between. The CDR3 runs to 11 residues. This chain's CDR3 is CATRLQETQYF. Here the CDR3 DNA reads TGTGCCACCCGACTCCAAGAGACCCAGTACTTC.

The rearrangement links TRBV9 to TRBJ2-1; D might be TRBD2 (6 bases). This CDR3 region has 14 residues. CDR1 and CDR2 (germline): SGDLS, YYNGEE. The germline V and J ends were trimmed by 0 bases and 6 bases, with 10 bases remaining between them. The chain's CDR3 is CASSVAGTFNEQFF. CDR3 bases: TGTGCCAGCAGCGTAGCCGGGACTTTCAATGAGCAGTTCTTC.

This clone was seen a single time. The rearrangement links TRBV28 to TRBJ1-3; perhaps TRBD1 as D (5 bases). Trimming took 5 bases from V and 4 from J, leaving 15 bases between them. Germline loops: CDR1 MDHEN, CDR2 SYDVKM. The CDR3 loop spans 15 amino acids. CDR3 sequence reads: CASSQGVAVGNTIYF. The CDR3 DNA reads TGTGCCAGCAGTCAGGGAGTAGCGGTAGGAAACACCATATATTTT.

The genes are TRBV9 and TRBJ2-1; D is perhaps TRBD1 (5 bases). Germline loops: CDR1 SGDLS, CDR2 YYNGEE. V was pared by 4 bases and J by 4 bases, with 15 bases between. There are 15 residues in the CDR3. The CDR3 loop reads CASSTRQNRYNEQFF. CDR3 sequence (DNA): TGTGCCAGCAGCACTCGACAGAATCGGTACAATGAGCAGTTCTTC.

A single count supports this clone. CDR3 loop: CASSPGSHQPQHF. CDR3 in DNA: TGTGCCAGCTCACCTGGCAGCCATCAGCCCCAGCATTTT. This chain joins TRBV18 and TRBJ1-5; no clear D. There are 13 residues in the CDR3. V gave up 3 bases and J gave up 5 bases, with 8 bases separating them. Germline V gene sequence: CDR1 KGHSH, CDR2 LQKENI.

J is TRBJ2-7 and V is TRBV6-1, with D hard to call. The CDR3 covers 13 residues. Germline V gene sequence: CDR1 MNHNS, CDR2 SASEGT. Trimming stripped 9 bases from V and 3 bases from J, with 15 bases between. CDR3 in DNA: TGTGCCAGTCATGGTGGCCAGTACTACGAGCAGTACTTC. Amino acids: CASHGGQYYEQYF.

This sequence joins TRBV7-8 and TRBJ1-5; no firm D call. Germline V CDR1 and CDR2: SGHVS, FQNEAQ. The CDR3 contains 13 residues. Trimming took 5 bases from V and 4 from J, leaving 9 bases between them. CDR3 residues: CASSPDLNQPQHF. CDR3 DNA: TGTGCCAGCAGCCCAGACCTAAATCAGCCCCAGCATTTT.

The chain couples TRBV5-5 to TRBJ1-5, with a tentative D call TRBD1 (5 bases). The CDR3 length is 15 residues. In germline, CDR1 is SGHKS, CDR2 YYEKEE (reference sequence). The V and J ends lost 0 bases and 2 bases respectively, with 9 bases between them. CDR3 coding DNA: TGTGCCAGCAGCTTGGAGGGGAGACGCAATCAGCCCCAGCATTTT. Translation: CASSLEGRRNQPQHF.

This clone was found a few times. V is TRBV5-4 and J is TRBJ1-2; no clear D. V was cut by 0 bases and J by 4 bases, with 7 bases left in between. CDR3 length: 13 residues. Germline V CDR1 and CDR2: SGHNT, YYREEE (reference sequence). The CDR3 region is CASSLDSSYGYTF. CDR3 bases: TGTGCCAGCAGCTTGGACAGTTCCTATGGCTACACCTTC. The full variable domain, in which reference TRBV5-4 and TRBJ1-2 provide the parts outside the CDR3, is ETGVTQSPTHLIKTRGQQVTLRCSSQSGHNTVSWYQQALGQGPQFIFQYYREEENGRGNFPPRFSGLQFPNYSSELNVNALELDDSALYLCASSLDSSYGYTFGSGTRLTVV.

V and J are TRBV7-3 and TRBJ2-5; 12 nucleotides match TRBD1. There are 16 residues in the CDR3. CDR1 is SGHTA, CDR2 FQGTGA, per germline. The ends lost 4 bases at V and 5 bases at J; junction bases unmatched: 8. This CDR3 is CASSSRDRGPEETQYF. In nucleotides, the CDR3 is TGTGCCAGCAGCTCCCGGGACAGGGGGCCGGAGGAGACCCAGTACTTC.

The DNA for the CDR3 is TGTGCCAGTAAGACCCTAAATAGGGGGGGCACTGAAGCTTTCTTT. Its translation is CASKTLNRGGTEAFF. J is TRBJ1-1 and V is TRBV19; weak D call: TRBD1 (6 bases). Germline CDR1 and CDR2: LNHDA and SQIVND (reference sequence). The CDR3 runs to 15 residues. Trimming pared 7 bases from V and 4 bases from J, leaving 19 bases between.

CDR3 residues: CASSSDRGGTDTQYF. Here the CDR3 DNA reads TGCGCCAGCAGTTCTGACAGGGGAGGCACAGATACGCAGTATTTT. The chain recombines TRBV10-1 with TRBJ2-3; 8 nucleotides align to TRBD1. The germline CDR1 and CDR2 sequences are WNHNN and SYGVQD (reference sequence). The CDR3 consists of 15 residues. V lost 5 bases to trimming and J lost 1 base; unmatched junction nucleotides: 5.

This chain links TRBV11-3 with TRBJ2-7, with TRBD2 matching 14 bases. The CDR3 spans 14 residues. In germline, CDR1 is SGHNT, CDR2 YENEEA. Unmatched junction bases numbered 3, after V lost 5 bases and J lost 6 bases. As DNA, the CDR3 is TGTGCCAGCAGCCCGGGACTAGCGGGAGTCGAGCAGTACTTC. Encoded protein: CASSPGLAGVEQYF. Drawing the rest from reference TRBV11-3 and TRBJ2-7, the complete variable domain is EAGVVQSPRYKIIEKKQPVAFWCNPISGHNTLYWYLQNLGQGPELLIRYENEEAVDDSQLPKDRFSAERLKGVDSTLKIQPAELGDSAVYLCASSPGLAGVEQYFGPGTRLTVT.

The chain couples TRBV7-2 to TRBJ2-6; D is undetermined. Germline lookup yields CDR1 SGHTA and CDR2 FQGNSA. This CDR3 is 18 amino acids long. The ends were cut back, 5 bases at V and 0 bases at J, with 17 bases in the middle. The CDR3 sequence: CASSPDPYLTSGANVLTF. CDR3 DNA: TGTGCCAGCAGCCCGGACCCATACCTCACCTCTGGGGCCAACGTCCTGACTTTC.

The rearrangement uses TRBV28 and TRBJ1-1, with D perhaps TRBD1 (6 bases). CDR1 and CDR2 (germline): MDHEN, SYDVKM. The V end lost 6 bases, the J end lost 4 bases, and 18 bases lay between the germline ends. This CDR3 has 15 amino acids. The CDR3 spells CASSRRTVGGTEAFF. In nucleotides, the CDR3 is TGTGCCAGCAGCCGCCGGACAGTAGGAGGCACTGAAGCTTTCTTT.

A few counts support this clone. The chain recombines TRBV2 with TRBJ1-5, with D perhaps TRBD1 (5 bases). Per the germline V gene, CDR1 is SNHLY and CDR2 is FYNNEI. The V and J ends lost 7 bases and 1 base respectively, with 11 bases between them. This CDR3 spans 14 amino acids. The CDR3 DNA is TGTGCCAGCAAGGCAGGGAGAAGCAATCAGCCCCAGCATTTT. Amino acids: CASKAGRSNQPQHF. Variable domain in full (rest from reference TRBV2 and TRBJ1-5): EPEVTQTPSHQVTQMGQEVILRCVPISNHLYFYWYRQILGQKVEFLVSFYNNEISEKSEIFDDQFSVERPDGSNFTLKIRSTKLEDSAMYFCASKAGRSNQPQHFGDGTRLSIL.

The CDR3 nucleotides read TGCGCCAGCAGCGTCCAGGGAGGGGGCTACACCTTC. It encodes CASSVQGGGYTF. The chain is built from TRBV5-1 and TRBJ1-2, with a weak D call TRBD1 (5 bases). Germline-derived CDR1 and CDR2 are SGHRS and YFSETQ. The CDR3 has 12 amino acids. Trimming removed 4 bases from V and 8 bases from J, with 12 bases in between.

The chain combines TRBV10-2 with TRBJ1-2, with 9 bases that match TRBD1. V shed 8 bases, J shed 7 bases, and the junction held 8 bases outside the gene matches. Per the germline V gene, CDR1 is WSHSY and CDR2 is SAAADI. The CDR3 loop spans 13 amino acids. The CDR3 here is CASGIQGAAGYTF. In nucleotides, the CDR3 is TGCGCCAGCGGAATACAGGGGGCGGCTGGCTACACCTTC.

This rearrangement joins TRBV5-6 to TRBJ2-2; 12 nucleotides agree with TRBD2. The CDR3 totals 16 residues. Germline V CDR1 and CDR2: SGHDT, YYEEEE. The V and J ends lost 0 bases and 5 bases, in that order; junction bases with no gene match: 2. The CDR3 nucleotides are TGTGCCAGCAGCTTGGCCGGACTAGCGGGAACCGGGGAGCTGTTTTTT. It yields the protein CASSLAGLAGTGELFF.

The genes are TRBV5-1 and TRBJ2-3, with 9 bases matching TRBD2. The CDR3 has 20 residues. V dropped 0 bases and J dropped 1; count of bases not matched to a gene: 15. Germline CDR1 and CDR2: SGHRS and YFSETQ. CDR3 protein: CASSLGSIAGVTTRTDTQYF. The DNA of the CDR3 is TGCGCCAGCAGCTTGGGGTCCATAGCGGGGGTCACAACCCGCACAGATACGCAGTATTTT.